This TCR beta chain was retrieved from a study of breast tumors, draining lymph nodes, adjacent tissues. TCRdb re-analysed the multiplex PCR reads in MiXCR, keeping a single row per CDR3 protein. This repertoire shows roughly 100,000 distinct CDR3 sequences, under 40% found once; its top ten account for approximately 5%. The CDR3 runs to 13 residues. The germline V gene has CDR1 SGHNT and CDR2 YYREEE (reference sequence). Trimming pared 0 bases from V and 4 bases from J, leaving 5 bases between. Breast cancer patients provided tissue from their axillary draining lymph nodes. Overall study results and limits: Luminal-like breast cancer showed significantly greater tumor-nontumor repertoire similarity than basal-like breast cancer did. Tumor repertoires ranked between lymph nodes and nontumor tissue in diversity, with V and J gene preferences. Data fit most tumor T cells coming from lymph node, expanding in tumor.

As to this clonotype: Antigen specificity is unknown.

The receptor was derived from a female donor with breast cancer. Some clones in this sample may be carry-over from other donors' samples. The chain recombines TRBV5-4 with TRBJ2-1; D not resolved. The sequencing input was axillary lymph node tissue. Here the CDR3 reads CASSLDPYNEQFF. CDR3 bases: TGTGCCAGCAGCTTGGACCCTTACAATGAGCAGTTCTTC.